These T cell receptor beta chains were read from a single sample in a study of patients and donors after allogeneic stem cell transplantation. TCRdb re-analysed the RT-PCR reads in MiXCR, keeping a single row per CDR3 protein. The sample has 200,000 to 250,000 distinct CDR3 sequences; approximately 14% are singletons. What was sequenced was blood, either unsorted or a sorted T cell fraction (not recorded which). Source of these receptors: a human donor who was either an allogeneic HSCT recipient or a stem cell or donor lymphocyte infusion donor (not recorded which). It is not recorded whose cells these are; they may come from a transplant donor. Each CDR3 is given with its conserved first and last residue. A D gene is named only where the DNA matches it firmly. Size tells how often a clone was seen (once, few, many) or the class of an expanded clone, and some rows leave it out.

clone_size j_call v_call d_call cdr3_nt cdr3_aa
NA TRBJ2-3 TRBV5-1 TRBD1 TGCGCCAGCTGCCGGGACAGGGTCTCCACAGATACGCAGTATTTT CASCRDRVSTDTQYF
few TRBJ1-2 TRBV5-5 NA TGTGCCAGCAGCTTAGGTGTAAACTATGGCTACACCTTC CASSLGVNYGYTF
few TRBJ2-1 TRBV5-8 NA TGTGCCAGCAGCTTCCGTTCCGAGCCTGGGGGATACAATGAGCAGTTCTTC CASSFRSEPGGYNEQFF
NA TRBJ1-6 TRBV27 TRBD1 TGTGCCAGCAGTTTATCGCAGAGAGGACAGGGGAGAGCTAGCGCACCCCTCCACTTT CASSLSQRGQGRASAPLHF
NA TRBJ2-3 TRBV11-2 TRBD2 TGTGCCAGCAGCCACCTCGTCGGGCTAGCGGGGGGTACAGATACGCAGTATTTT CASSHLVGLAGGTDTQYF
few TRBJ1-1 TRBV29-1 NA TGCAGCGTTGCCCGGCGGGGCACTGAAGCTTTCTTT CSVARRGTEAFF
few TRBJ1-6 TRBV5-1 TRBD1 TGCGCCAGCAGCCATGGGACAGGGCGCAGTAATTCACCCCTCCACTTT CASSHGTGRSNSPLHF
many TRBJ2-2 TRBV5-1 NA TGCGCCAGCAGCTTGTCCAGGGGAGATGGCGGGGAGCTGTTTTTT CASSLSRGDGGELFF
many TRBJ2-7 TRBV6-2/TRBV6-3 NA TGTGCCAGCAGTTACGGGGAGCCGAGCTCCTACGAGCAGTACTTC CASSYGEPSSYEQYF
many TRBJ1-4 TRBV4-2 NA TGTGCCAGCAGCCAACCTAGTATAGTCAATGAAAAACTGTTTTTT CASSQPSIVNEKLFF
many TRBJ1-6 TRBV4-1 NA TGCGCCAGCAGCCAAGGTCATCAGGGGATGAAGAATTCACCCCTCCACTTT CASSQGHQGMKNSPLHF
NA TRBJ2-5 TRBV19 TRBD2 TGTGCCAGTAGTATAAGCGGGAGTCCGGAGACCCAGTACTTC CASSISGSPETQYF
few TRBJ2-3 TRBV5-1 TRBD1 TGCGCCAGCAGCTTTTACGGGACAGGGGCCACAGATACGCAGTATTTT CASSFYGTGATDTQYF
once TRBJ2-7 TRBV5-1 TRBD2 TGCGCCAGCAGCTTGGGGGGGACTAGCGCCCTTCTTCCCTACGAGCAGTACTTC CASSLGGTSALLPYEQYF
few TRBJ2-7 TRBV5-1 TRBD2 TGCGCCAGTAGGCCGGGGACTAGCGCTTCCTACGAGCAGTACTTC CASRPGTSASYEQYF
NA TRBJ1-2 TRBV3-1 NA TGTGCCAGCAGCCAAGAAAGGCAGGTCTATGGCTACACCTTC CASSQERQVYGYTF
few TRBJ1-3 TRBV10-3 NA TGTGCCATCAGTGAGGTCTCTGGAAACACCATATATTTT CAISEVSGNTIYF
many TRBJ2-1 TRBV2 TRBD2 TGTGCCACCTCTAGCGGGGGCCTAAGCTCCTACAATGAGCAGTTCTTC CATSSGGLSSYNEQFF
few TRBJ1-5 TRBV5-8 NA TGTGCCAGCAGCCCTGACTGGGGTAGCAATCAGCCCCAGCATTTT CASSPDWGSNQPQHF
few TRBJ2-7 TRBV15 TRBD1 TGTGCCACCAGCAACAGACGAACAGGGGGCCGGCGCGAGCAGTACTTC CATSNRRTGGRREQYF
NA TRBJ2-4 TRBV4-2 TRBD1 TGTGCCAGCAGCCCGAACGACAGGGGCAAAAACATTCAGTACTTC CASSPNDRGKNIQYF
many TRBJ2-5 TRBV7-2 TRBD2 TGTGCCAGCAGCTTAGACGGACTAGCCGGAGAGACCCAGTACTTC CASSLDGLAGETQYF
many TRBJ2-4 TRBV7-8 NA TGTGCCAGCAGCTTAGCCGGGGGAAGGGGCATTCAGTACTTC CASSLAGGRGIQYF
few TRBJ1-2 TRBV7-2 NA TGTGCCAGCAGCTTAGCGCGGGGCGGGGGGCGCGGCTACACCTTC CASSLARGGGRGYTF
many TRBJ1-4 TRBV7-9 NA TGTGCCAGCAGCTTTGGGGGCGGGAATGAAAAACTGTTTTTT CASSFGGGNEKLFF
NA TRBJ1-3 TRBV7-2 NA TGTGCCAGCAGCTTATCGGGCAGGGCCTCTGGAAACACCATATATTTT CASSLSGRASGNTIYF
few TRBJ1-4 TRBV6-1 NA TGTGCCAGCAGTGAACGCCCGGCTCGGATAGAAAAACTGTTTTTT CASSERPARIEKLFF
NA TRBJ1-3 TRBV20-1 TRBD1 TGCAGTGCGAGGACAGGGCGATGGGGAAACACCATATATTTT CSARTGRWGNTIYF
few TRBJ1-1 TRBV29-1 NA TGCAGCTCTTGGCTCGTTGGTTACACTGAAGCTTTCTTT CSSWLVGYTEAFF
NA TRBJ1-5 TRBV20-1 NA TGCAGTGCCGAAGAGGCCGAGCGCAATCAGCCCCAGCATTTT CSAEEAERNQPQHF
many TRBJ1-2 TRBV20-1 NA TGCAGTGCTAGGGAACCGGGACGTGGTAGTGGCTACACCTTC CSAREPGRGSGYTF
few TRBJ2-7 TRBV7-2 TRBD1 TGTGCCAGCAGCCCGGATGGGACAGGGGACTACGAGCAGTACTTC CASSPDGTGDYEQYF
many TRBJ1-1 TRBV27 NA TGTGCCAGCAGTTTTGCACGGTCAAAACGGGACACTGAAGCTTTCTTT CASSFARSKRDTEAFF
NA TRBJ2-7 TRBV5-1 NA TGCGCCAGCAGCTATACAGCGGGCCCCTCCTACGAGCAGTACTTC CASSYTAGPSYEQYF
many TRBJ2-7 TRBV6-5 TRBD2 TGTGCCAGCAGTTCGGGACTAGCGTCTGACGAGCAGTACTTC CASSSGLASDEQYF
NA TRBJ2-7 TRBV23-1 NA TGCGCCACCCAAAGGTTCCACTCCTACGAGCAGTACTTC CATQRFHSYEQYF
NA TRBJ2-2 TRBV20-1 NA TGCAGTGGCACAGAAAACAGGGCGGAGCTGTTTTTT CSGTENRAELFF
few TRBJ1-2 TRBV29-1 NA TGCAGCGTTCCCATCAGGGTGGGGGGATGGGGCTACACCTTC CSVPIRVGGWGYTF
NA TRBJ2-1 TRBV20-1 TRBD2 TGCAGTGCTTCGGGACTAGCGGGGCCCGGGAATGAGCAGTTCTTC CSASGLAGPGNEQFF
few TRBJ1-2 TRBV5-6 NA TGTGCCAGCAGGCAGGGACACAACTATGGCTACACCTTC CASRQGHNYGYTF
many TRBJ1-1 TRBV20-1 NA TGCAGTGCTATCGCAGTGAACACTGAAGCTTTCTTT CSAIAVNTEAFF
NA TRBJ1-1 TRBV20-1 NA TGCAGTGCTATCCTCCGGGGGGCGATATCCGAAGCTTTCTTT CSAILRGAISEAFF
few TRBJ1-5 TRBV4-2 NA TGTGCCAGCAGCCAAGAATTTGATCAGCCCCAGCATTTT CASSQEFDQPQHF
few TRBJ2-1 TRBV12-3/TRBV12-4 TRBD1 TGTGCCAGCAGTCTCAGGACAGGGGACGGTGAGCAGTTCTTC CASSLRTGDGEQFF
many TRBJ2-3 TRBV2 TRBD2 TGTGCCAGCAAGCGGGAGGGTCCTGGTGATACGCAGTATTTT CASKREGPGDTQYF
few TRBJ1-5 TRBV29-1 TRBD1 TGCAGCGTTGGGACAGGCGGTCAGCCCCAGCATTTT CSVGTGGQPQHF
few TRBJ1-2 TRBV6-6 NA TGTGCCAGCAACGGTGGGGTAAACTATGGCTACACCTTC CASNGGVNYGYTF
many TRBJ2-7 TRBV6-5 NA TGTGCCAGCAGTTACTCGGGGGTTAGGTACGAGCAGTACTTC CASSYSGVRYEQYF
few TRBJ1-1 TRBV20-1 NA TGCAGTGCTAGTGTAACAGTGAAAGATCACACTGAAGCTTTCTTT CSASVTVKDHTEAFF
NA TRBJ2-5 TRBV30 NA TGTGCCTGGAGTAGGGCATTACAAGAGACCCAGTACTTC CAWSRALQETQYF